The rows below give T cell receptor beta chains drawn from one sample of a study of OX40 agonist ivuxolimab in advanced cancers. Sequencing used immunoSEQ multiplex PCR; TCRdb keeps in-frame clones, though not all of them. Altogether about 80,000 clones are present, 94% being singletons, with the ten largest covering 9.5% to 11%. The sequences come from CD4+ or CD8+ T cells sorted from blood, collected in a trial of the OX40 agonist ivuxolimab. All receptors derive from an adult with an advanced solid tumor such as melanoma, head and neck, liver or kidney cancer. Both conserved end residues are part of each CDR3. Each record gives: J gene, V gene, D gene, CDR3 DNA, CDR3 protein. A D gene is named only where the DNA matches it firmly.

>TRBJ2-7|TRBV9|.
TGTGCCAGCAGCGTAGCTGGGGGCCGAAACTACGAGCAGTACTTC
CASSVAGGRNYEQYF
>TRBJ1-3|TRBV30|.
TGTGCCTGGAGTGTATCACCAGGCGTTGTGGGAAACACCATATATTTT
CAWSVSPGVVGNTIYF
>TRBJ1-1|TRBV19|TRBD1
TGTGCCAGTAGTATAGCTGGACAGGGACCGAACACTGAAGCTTTCTTT
CASSIAGQGPNTEAFF
>TRBJ1-5|TRBV4-2|.
TGTGCCAGCAGCCAAGTTGGGTGGGATCAGCCCCAGCATTTT
CASSQVGWDQPQHF
>TRBJ1-2|TRBV6-5|.
TGTGCCAGCAGTTACTCGAGGGGTCCTTTGCTTGGCTACACCTTC
CASSYSRGPLLGYTF
>TRBJ1-5|TRBV4-3|TRBD1
TGCGCCAGCAGCGAATCCGGGACAGACAAGAATCAGCCCCAGCATTTT
CASSESGTDKNQPQHF
>TRBJ2-7|TRBV4-2|TRBD2
TGTGCCAGCAGCCAAGGTAGCGGGGGGGTCTGGGAGCAGTACTTC
CASSQGSGGVWEQYF
>TRBJ2-7|TRBV7-6|TRBD1
TGTGCCAGCAGCTCGGGACAGGGCCAAGAGCAGTACTTC
CASSSGQGQEQYF
>TRBJ2-3|TRBV5-1|TRBD1
TGCGCCAGCAGCACACTACAGGGGACAGATACGCAGTATTTT
CASSTLQGTDTQYF
>TRBJ1-2|TRBV11-1|.
TGTGCCAGCAGCTTAGCTTTTCAGGGCGATGGCTACACCTTC
CASSLAFQGDGYTF
>TRBJ2-1|TRBV9|TRBD2
TGTGCCAGCAGCCTCGTGACTAGCTCCCATGAGCAGTTCTTC
CASSLVTSSHEQFF
>TRBJ2-2|TRBV10-3|.
TGTGCCATCAGTGAGTCGGGCCCCGGGACCGGGGAGCTGTTTTTT
CAISESGPGTGELFF
>TRBJ1-2|TRBV7-6|.
TGTGCCAGCAGCTTAGAGGGGGGAGTGGGTAACTATGGCTACACCTTC
CASSLEGGVGNYGYTF
>TRBJ2-7|TRBV9|.
TGTGCCAGCAGCGCGGGACTTAACTACGAGCAGTACTTC
CASSAGLNYEQYF
>TRBJ2-2|TRBV7-9|.
TGTGCCAGCAGCCCCGGGGCGGTACACACCGGGGAGCTGTTTTTT
CASSPGAVHTGELFF
>TRBJ1-1|TRBV19|.
TGTGCCAGTAGTATAGACAGCCACTTGAACACTGAAGCTTTCTTT
CASSIDSHLNTEAFF